What follows describes a single T cell receptor beta chain. Sequencing used immunoSEQ multiplex PCR; TCRdb keeps in-frame clones, though not all of them. The sample includes hundreds of thousands of clones, around 87% seen only once; the top ten take about 1.6%. The CDR3 has 14 amino acids. Germline values: CDR1 MDHEN, CDR2 SYDVKM. Trimming shortened V by 6 bases and J by 7 bases, and 15 bases separated the two germline ends. Participants had their cohort set by participant-reported clinical history. The recovered donors of Cohort 3 showed two negative PCRs, clearance, or symptom resolution. This record belongs to a study of blood T cell repertoires in COVID-19. About the study: COVID-19 samples collected from the United States, Italy and Spain covered acute and convalescent phases.

Sample: PBMCs or T cells enriched from blood (not recorded which). The clonotype comes from a woman aged 45-65 years who had recovered from COVID-19. The chain is built from TRBV28 and TRBJ2-2, with D possibly matching TRBD1 (6 bases). The CDR3: CASRPQGSNGELFF. The CDR3 region has the DNA TGTGCCAGCAGACCGCAGGGGAGTAACGGGGAGCTGTTTTTT.